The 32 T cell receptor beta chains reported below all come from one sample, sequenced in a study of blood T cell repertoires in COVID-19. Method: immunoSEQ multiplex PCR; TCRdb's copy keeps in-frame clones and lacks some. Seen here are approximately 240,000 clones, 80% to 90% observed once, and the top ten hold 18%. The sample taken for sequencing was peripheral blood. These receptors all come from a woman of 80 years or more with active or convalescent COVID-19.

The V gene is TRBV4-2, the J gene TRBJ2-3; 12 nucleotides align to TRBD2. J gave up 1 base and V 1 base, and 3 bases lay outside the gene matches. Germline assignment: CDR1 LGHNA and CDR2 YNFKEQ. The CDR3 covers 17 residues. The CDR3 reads CASSQALAGGGTDTQYF. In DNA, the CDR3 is TGTGCCAGCAGCCAAGCACTAGCGGGGGGCGGCACAGATACGCAGTATTTT.

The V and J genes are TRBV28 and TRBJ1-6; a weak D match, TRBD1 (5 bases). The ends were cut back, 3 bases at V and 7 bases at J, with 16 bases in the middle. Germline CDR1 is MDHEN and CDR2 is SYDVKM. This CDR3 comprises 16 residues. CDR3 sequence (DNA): TGTGCCAGCAGTTTTCAGGCAGGGAAGGGCAATTCACCCCTCCACTTT. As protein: CASSFQAGKGNSPLHF.

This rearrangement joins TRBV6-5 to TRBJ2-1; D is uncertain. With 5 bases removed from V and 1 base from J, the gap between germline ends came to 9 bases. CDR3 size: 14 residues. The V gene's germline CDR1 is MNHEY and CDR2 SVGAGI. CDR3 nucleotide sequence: TGTGCCAGCAGTAAACAGAGATCCTACAATGAGCAGTTCTTC. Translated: CASSKQRSYNEQFF.

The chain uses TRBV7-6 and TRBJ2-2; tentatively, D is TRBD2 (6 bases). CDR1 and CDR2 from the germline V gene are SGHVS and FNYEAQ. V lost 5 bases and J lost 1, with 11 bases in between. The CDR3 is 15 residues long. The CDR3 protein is CASSRGTLNTGELFF. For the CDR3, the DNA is TGTGCCAGCAGCCGCGGGACTCTGAACACCGGGGAGCTGTTTTTT. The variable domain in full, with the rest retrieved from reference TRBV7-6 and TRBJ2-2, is GAGVSQSPRYKVTKRGQDVALRCDPISGHVSLYWYRQALGQGPEFLTYFNYEAQQDKSGLPNDRFSAERPEGSISTLTIQRTEQRDSAMYRCASSRGTLNTGELFFGEGSRLTVL.

This CDR3 is CASKGRANYGYTF. DNA for the CDR3: TGTGCCAGCAAGGGCAGGGCGAACTATGGCTACACCTTC. This chain links TRBV11-2 with TRBJ1-2, with a tentative D call TRBD1 (5 bases). Germline values: CDR1 SGHAT, CDR2 FQNNGV. Trimming pared 7 bases from V and 2 bases from J, leaving 11 bases between. The CDR3 has 13 amino acids. Full variable domain (remainder filled in from reference TRBV11-2 and TRBJ1-2): EAGVAQSPRYKIIEKRQSVAFWCNPISGHATLYWYQQILGQGPKLLIQFQNNGVVDDSQLPKDRFSAERLKGVDSTLKIQPAKLEDSAVYLCASKGRANYGYTFGSGTRLTVV.

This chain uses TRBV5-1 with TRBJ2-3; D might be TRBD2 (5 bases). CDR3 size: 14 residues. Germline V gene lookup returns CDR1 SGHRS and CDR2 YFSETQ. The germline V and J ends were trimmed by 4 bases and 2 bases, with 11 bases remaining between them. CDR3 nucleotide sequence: TGCGCCAGCAGCGTTGGAGGCCACACAGATACGCAGTATTTT. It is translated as CASSVGGHTDTQYF.

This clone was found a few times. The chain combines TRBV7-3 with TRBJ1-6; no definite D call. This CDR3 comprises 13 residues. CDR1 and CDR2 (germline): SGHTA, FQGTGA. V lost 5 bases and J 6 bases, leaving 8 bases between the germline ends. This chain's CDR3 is CASSHQFNSPLHF. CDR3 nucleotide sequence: TGTGCCAGCAGCCATCAGTTTAATTCACCCCTCCACTTT.

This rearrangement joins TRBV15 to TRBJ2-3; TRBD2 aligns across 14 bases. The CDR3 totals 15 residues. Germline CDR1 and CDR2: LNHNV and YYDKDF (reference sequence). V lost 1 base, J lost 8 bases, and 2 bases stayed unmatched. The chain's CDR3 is CATSRGGTSGSTQYF. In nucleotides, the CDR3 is TGTGCCACCAGCAGAGGCGGGACTAGCGGGAGTACGCAGTATTTT.

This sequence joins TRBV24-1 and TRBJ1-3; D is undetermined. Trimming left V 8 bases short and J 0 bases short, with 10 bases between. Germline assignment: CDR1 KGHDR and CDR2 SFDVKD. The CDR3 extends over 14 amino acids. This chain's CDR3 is CATNGVSSGNTIYF. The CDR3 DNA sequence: TGTGCCACCAACGGGGTCTCCTCTGGAAACACCATATATTTT.

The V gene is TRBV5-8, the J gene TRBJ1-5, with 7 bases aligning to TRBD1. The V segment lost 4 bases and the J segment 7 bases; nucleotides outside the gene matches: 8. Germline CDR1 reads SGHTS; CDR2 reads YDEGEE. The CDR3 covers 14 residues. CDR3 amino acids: CASSAQGERQPQHF. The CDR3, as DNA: TGTGCCAGCAGCGCTCAGGGGGAAAGACAGCCCCAGCATTTT.

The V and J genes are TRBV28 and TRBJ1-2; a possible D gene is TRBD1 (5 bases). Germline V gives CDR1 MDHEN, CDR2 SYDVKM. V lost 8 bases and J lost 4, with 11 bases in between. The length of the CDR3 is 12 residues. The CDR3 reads CASGGIFYGYTF. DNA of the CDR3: TGTGCCAGCGGGGGGATCTTCTATGGCTACACCTTC.

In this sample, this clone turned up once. CDR3 residues: CASSSQGERNEKLFF. The CDR3 DNA reads as TGTGCCAGCAGCTCTCAGGGGGAACGGAATGAAAAACTGTTTTTT. V gene TRBV5-4 combines with J gene TRBJ1-4; 7 bases line up with TRBD1. The CDR3 is made up of 15 amino acids. Germline V gene data show CDR1 as SGHNT and CDR2 as YYREEE (reference sequence). Germline trimming cut 3 bases from V and 5 bases from J; bases unmatched to any gene: 7.

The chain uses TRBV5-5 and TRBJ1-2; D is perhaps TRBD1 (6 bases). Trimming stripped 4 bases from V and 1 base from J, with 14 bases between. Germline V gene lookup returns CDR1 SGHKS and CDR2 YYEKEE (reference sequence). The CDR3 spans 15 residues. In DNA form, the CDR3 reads TGTGCCAGCAGCCCCGCGGACAGATTTAACTATGGCTACACCTTC. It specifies CASSPADRFNYGYTF.

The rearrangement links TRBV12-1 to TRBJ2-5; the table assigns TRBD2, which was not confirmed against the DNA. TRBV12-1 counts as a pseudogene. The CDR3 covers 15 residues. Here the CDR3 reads CASNTSGGIQETQYF. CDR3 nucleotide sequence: TGTGCCAGCAACACTAGCGGGGGGATACAAGAGACCCAGTACTTC.

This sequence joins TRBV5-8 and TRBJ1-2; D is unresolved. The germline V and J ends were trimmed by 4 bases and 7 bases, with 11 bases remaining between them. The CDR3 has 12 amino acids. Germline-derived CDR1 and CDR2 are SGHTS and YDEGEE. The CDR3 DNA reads TGTGCCAGCAGCCCCCGAACGGGTGGCTACACCTTC. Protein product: CASSPRTGGYTF. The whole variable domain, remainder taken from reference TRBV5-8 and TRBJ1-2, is EAGVTQSPTHLIKTRGQQATLRCSPISGHTSVYWYQQALGLGLQFLLWYDEGEERNRGNFPPRFSGRQFPNYSSELNVNALELEDSALYLCASSPRTGGYTFGSGTRLTVV.

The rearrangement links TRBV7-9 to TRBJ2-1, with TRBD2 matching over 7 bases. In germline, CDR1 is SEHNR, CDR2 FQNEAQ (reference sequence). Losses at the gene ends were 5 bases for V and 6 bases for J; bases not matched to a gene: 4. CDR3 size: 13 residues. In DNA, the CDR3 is TGTGCCAGCAGCCGGGGGGAGGGCAATGAGCAGTTCTTC. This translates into CASSRGEGNEQFF.

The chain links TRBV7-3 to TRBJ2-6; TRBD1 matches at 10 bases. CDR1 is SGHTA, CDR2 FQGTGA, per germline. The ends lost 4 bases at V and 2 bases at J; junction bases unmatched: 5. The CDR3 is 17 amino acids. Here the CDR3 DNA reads TGTGCCAGCAGCTCGACAGGGGGCGGAACTGGGGCCAACGTCCTGACTTTC. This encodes CASSSTGGGTGANVLTF. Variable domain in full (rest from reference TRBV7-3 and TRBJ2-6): GAGVSQTPSNKVTEKGKYVELRCDPISGHTALYWYRQSLGQGPEFLIYFQGTGAADDSGLPNDRFFAVRPEGSVSTLKIQRTERGDSAVYLCASSSTGGGTGANVLTFGAGSRLTVL.

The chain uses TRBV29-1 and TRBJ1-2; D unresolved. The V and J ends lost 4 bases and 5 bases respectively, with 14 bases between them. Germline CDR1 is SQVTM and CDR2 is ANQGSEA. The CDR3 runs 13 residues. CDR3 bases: TGCAGCGTTGGTGGAGGGTTGGGTTATGGCTACACCTTC. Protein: CSVGGGLGYGYTF.

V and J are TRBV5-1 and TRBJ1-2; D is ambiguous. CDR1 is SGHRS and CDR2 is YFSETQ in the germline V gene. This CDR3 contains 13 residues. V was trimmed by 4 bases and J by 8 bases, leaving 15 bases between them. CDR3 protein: CASSPFADEGYTF. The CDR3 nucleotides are TGCGCCAGCAGCCCATTTGCGGATGAGGGCTACACCTTC. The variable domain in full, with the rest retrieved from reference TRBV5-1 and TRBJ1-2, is KAGVTQTPRYLIKTRGQQVTLSCSPISGHRSVSWYQQTPGQGLQFLFEYFSETQRNKGNFPGRFSGRQFSNSRSEMNVSTLELGDSALYLCASSPFADEGYTFGSGTRLTVV.

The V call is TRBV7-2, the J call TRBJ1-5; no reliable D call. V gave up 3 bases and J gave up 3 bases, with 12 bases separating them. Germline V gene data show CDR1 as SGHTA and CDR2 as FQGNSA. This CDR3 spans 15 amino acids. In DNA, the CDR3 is TGTGCCAGCAGCTTTAGTGGTATAAACAATCAGCCCCAGCATTTT. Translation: CASSFSGINNQPQHF.

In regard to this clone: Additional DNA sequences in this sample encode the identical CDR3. The CDR3 sequence is CASSLGQGLEKLFF. The CDR3 nucleotides are TGTGCCAGCAGCTTAGGACAGGGTCTGGAAAAACTGTTTTTT. The chain has TRBV7-9 and TRBJ1-4; TRBD1 matches 7 bases. After removal of 1 base from V and 8 bases from J, the junction contained 4 bases not matched to a gene. CDR3 length: 14 residues. Germline lookup yields CDR1 SEHNR and CDR2 FQNEAQ (reference sequence).

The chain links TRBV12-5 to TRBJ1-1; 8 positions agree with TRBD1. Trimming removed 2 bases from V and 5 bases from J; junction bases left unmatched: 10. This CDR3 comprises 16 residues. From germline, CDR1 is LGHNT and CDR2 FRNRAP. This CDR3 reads CASGLFQGAPRTEAFF. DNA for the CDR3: TGTGCTAGTGGTTTGTTCCAGGGGGCGCCTCGGACTGAAGCTTTCTTT.

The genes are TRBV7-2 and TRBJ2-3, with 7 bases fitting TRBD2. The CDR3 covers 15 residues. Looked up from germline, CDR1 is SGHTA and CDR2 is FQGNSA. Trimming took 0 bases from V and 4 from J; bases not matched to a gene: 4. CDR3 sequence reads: CASSLALAVADTQYF. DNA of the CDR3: TGTGCCAGCAGCTTAGCCCTAGCGGTGGCAGATACGCAGTATTTT.

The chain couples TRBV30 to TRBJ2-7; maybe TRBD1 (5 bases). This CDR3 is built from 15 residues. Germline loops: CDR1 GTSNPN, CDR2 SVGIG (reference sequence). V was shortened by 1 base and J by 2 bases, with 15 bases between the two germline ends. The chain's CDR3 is CAWSASGLGAYEQYF. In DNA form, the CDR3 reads TGTGCCTGGAGTGCCTCAGGGTTAGGGGCCTACGAGCAGTACTTC.

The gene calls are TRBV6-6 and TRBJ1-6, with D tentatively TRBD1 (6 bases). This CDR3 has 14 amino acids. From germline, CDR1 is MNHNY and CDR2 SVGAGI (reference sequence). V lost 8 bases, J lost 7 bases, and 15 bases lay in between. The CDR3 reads CASGGGATNSPLHF. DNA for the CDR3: TGTGCCAGCGGGGGGGGCGCGACGAATTCACCCCTCCACTTT.

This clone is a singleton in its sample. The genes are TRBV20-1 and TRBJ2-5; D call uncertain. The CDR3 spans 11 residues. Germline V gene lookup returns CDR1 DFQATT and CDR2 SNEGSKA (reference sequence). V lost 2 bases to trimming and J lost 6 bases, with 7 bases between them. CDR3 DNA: TGCAGTGCTAGATCCGAGCAGACCCAGTACTTC. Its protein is CSARSEQTQYF.

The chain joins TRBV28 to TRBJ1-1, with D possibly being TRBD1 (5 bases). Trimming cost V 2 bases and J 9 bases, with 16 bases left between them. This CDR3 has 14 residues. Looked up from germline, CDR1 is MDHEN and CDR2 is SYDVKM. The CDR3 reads CASSLNGRQGQAFF. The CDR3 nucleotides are TGTGCCAGCAGTTTAAATGGTCGGCAGGGCCAAGCTTTCTTT.

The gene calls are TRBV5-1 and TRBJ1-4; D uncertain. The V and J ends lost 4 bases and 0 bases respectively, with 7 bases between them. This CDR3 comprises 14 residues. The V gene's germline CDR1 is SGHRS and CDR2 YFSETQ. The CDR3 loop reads CASSLDATNEKLFF. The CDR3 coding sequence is TGCGCCAGCAGCCTAGATGCAACTAATGAAAAACTGTTTTTT.

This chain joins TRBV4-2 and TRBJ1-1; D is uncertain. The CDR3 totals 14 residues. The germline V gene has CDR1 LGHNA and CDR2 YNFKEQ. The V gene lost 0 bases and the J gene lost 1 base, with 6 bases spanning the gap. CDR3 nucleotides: TGTGCCAGCAGCCAAGACTGGCAGAACACTGAAGCTTTCTTT. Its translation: CASSQDWQNTEAFF.

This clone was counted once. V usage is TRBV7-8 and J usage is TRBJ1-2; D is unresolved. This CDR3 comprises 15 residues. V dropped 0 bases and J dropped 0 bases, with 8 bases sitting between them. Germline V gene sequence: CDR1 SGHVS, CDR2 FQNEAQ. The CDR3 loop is CASSLAGRSNYGYTF. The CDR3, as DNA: TGTGCCAGCAGCTTAGCAGGGAGGTCTAACTATGGCTACACCTTC.

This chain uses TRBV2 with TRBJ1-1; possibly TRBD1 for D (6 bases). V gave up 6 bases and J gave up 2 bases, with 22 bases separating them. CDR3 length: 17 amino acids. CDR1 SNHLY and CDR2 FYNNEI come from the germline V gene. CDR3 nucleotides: TGTGCCAGCAGGGGGGACCACTCAGGGGAAGGAAACACTGAAGCTTTCTTT. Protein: CASRGDHSGEGNTEAFF. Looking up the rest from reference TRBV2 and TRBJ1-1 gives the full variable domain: EPEVTQTPSHQVTQMGQEVILRCVPISNHLYFYWYRQILGQKVEFLVSFYNNEISEKSEIFDDQFSVERPDGSNFTLKIRSTKLEDSAMYFCASRGDHSGEGNTEAFFGQGTRLTVV.

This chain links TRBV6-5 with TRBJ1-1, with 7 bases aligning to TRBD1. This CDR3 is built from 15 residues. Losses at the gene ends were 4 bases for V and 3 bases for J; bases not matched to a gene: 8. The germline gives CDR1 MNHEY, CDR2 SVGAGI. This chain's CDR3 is CASSSLGGLDTEAFF. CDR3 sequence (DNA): TGTGCCAGCAGTTCCTTAGGGGGCCTAGACACTGAAGCTTTCTTT.